This T cell receptor beta chain appears in the sequencing data of a study of shared clonotypes between healthy human individuals. The wider study: Each donor had three CD4 naive, three CD4 memory, two CD8 naive and one CD8 memory plate.

The CDR3 sequence is 16 residues long. Trimming cost V 5 bases and J 4 bases, with 23 bases left between them. Germline CDR1 is SQVTM and CDR2 is ANQGSEA. CD45RA+ naive and CD45RA-negative memory subsets were separated from CD4+ cells. Concerning this clone: Its antigen is still unknown.

Method: immunoSEQ multiplex PCR; TCRdb's copy keeps in-frame clones and lacks some. The sample records about 680,000 clones, 72% being singletons. Findings and limits, study-wide: The sharing of about 5.3% of naive CD4 clonotypes was seen across several donors. Naive subsets generally exceeded memory subsets in estimated richness.

This TCR was sampled from a woman aged 25 to 45 in good health. The chain joins TRBV29-1 to TRBJ1-1, with D tentatively TRBD1 (6 bases). The sample taken for sequencing was memory CD4+ T cells sorted from blood. Sample subset: CD45RA-negative fraction. The CDR3 reads CSVLPWAGVVGTEAFF. The CDR3 DNA reads as TGCAGCGTTCTACCCTGGGCAGGGGTCGTAGGCACTGAAGCTTTCTTT.